This T cell receptor beta chain was found in a study of cytomegalovirus exposure and HLA in healthy donors. Findings of the study overall: Researchers reported that three CMV-associated chains were confirmed in vitro as CMV antigen-specific.

Concerning this clone: Its antigen is still unknown.

Researchers ran the PCR with 60 Vbeta and 13 Jbeta primers. The data were produced by immunoSEQ multiplex PCR, yet TCRdb's version contains in-frame clones alone and is incomplete. The repertoire holds 90,000 or so clones, with roughly four fifths as singletons. The CDR3 length is 17 residues. With 1 base clipped from V and 2 bases from J, the junction kept 5 bases outside the gene matches. Germline V gives CDR1 SGHDT, CDR2 YYEEEE. The rearrangement uses TRBV5-6 and TRBJ1-5; 11 nucleotides agree with TRBD1. The sample taken for sequencing was PBMCs. The clonotype comes from a man between 25 and 39 years old in good health and CMV-seropositive. CDR3 DNA: TGTGCCAGCAGCTTGCTGGGACAGGGGGTGGGCAATCAGCCCCAGCATTTT. This sequence encodes CASSLLGQGVGNQPQHF.